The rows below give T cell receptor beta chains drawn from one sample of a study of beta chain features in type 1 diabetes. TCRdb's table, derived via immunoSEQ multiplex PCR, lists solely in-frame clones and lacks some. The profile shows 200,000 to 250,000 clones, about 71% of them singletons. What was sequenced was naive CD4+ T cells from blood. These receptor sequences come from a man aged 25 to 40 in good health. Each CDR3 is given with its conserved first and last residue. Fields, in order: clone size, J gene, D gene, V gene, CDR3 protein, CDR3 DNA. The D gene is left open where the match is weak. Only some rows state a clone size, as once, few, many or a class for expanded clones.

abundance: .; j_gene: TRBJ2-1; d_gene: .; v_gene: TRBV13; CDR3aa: CASSRSPTTSYNEQFF; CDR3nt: TGTGCCAGCAGCCGATCGCCCACAACTTCCTACAATGAGCAGTTCTTC
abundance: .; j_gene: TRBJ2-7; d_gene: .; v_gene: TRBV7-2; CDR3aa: CASSIPGLGHYEQYF; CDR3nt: TGTGCCAGCAGTATACCGGGACTCGGCCACTACGAGCAGTACTTC
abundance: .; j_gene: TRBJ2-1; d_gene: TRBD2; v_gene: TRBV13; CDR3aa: CASSSARSGSPYNEQFF; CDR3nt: TGTGCCAGCAGCTCCGCGCGAAGCGGGAGTCCGTACAATGAGCAGTTCTTC
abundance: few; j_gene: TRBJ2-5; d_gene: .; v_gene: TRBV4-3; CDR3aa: CASSQEWPGAWETQYF; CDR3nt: TGCGCCAGCAGCCAAGAGTGGCCGGGCGCTTGGGAGACCCAGTACTTC
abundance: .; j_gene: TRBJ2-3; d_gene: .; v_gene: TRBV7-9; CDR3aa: CASSRRDPTDTQYF; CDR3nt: TGTGCCAGCAGCCGACGGGATCCCACAGATACGCAGTATTTT
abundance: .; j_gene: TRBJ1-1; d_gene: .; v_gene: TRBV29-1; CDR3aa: CSVGILANTEAFF; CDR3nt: TGCAGCGTTGGGATACTCGCGAACACTGAAGCTTTCTTT
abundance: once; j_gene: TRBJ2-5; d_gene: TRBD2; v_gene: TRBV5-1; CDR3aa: CASSLVGASGNQETQYF; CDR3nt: TGCGCCAGCAGCTTGGTCGGAGCTAGCGGAAACCAAGAGACCCAGTACTTC
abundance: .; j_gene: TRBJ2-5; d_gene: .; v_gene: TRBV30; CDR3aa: CAWSVPPVPQYF; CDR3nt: TGTGCCTGGAGTGTACCTCCAGTCCCCCAGTACTTC
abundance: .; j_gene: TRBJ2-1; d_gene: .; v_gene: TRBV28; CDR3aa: CASSSLGRPHNEQFF; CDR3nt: TGTGCCAGCAGTTCCCTGGGGAGGCCACACAATGAGCAGTTCTTC
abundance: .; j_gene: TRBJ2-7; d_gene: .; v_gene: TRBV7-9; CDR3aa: CASSPRGSSYEQYF; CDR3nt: TGTGCCAGCAGCCCCCGCGGAAGCTCCTACGAGCAGTACTTC
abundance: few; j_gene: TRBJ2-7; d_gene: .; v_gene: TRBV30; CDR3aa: CAWIGLYEQYF; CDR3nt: TGTGCCTGGATAGGGCTCTACGAGCAGTACTTC
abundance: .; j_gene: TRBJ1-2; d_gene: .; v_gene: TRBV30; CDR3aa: CAWSAAKGLYGYTF; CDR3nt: TGTGCCTGGAGTGCGGCAAAGGGACTCTATGGCTACACCTTC
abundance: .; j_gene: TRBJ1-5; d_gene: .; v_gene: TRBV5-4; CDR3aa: CASSREFNQPQHF; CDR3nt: TGTGCCAGCAGTCGGGAATTCAATCAGCCCCAGCATTTT
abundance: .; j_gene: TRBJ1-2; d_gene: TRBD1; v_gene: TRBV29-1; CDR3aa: CSVGTEAYGYTF; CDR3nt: TGCAGCGTAGGGACAGAAGCCTATGGCTACACCTTC
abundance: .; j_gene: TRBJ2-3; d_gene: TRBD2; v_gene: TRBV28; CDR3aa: CASSTSANGLAGDTQYF; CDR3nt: TGTGCCAGCAGCACCTCGGCCAACGGACTAGCTGGAGATACGCAGTATTTT
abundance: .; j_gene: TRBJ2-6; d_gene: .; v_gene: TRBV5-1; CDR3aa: CASSLRSPSGANVLTF; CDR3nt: TGCGCCAGCAGCCTCAGATCCCCTTCTGGGGCCAACGTCCTGACTTTC
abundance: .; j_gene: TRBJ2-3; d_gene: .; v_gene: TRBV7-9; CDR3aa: CASSLGLITDTQYF; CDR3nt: TGTGCCAGCAGCTTGGGACTCATCACAGATACGCAGTATTTT
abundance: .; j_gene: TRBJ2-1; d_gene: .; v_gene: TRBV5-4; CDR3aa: CASSLAAVTHEQFF; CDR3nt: TGTGCCAGCAGCTTGGCGGCCGTGACGCATGAGCAGTTCTTC
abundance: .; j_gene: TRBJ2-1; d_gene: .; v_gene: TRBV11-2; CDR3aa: CASSQRSEQFF; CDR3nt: TGTGCCAGCAGCCAAAGATCCGAGCAGTTCTTC
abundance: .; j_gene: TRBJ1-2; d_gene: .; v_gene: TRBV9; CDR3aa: CASSVDGRGYTF; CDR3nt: TGTGCCAGCAGCGTAGATGGGAGAGGCTACACCTTC
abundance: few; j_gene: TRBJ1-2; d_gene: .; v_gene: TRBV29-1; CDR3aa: CSVEIGYGYTF; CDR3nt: TGCAGCGTTGAGATCGGGTATGGCTACACCTTC
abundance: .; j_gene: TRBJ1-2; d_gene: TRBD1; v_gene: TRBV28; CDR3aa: CASSGGQGTYFYGYTF; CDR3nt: TGTGCCAGCAGTGGGGGACAGGGGACTTATTTCTATGGCTACACCTTC